These T cell receptor beta chains were read from a single sample in a study of T-cell reconstitution after alpha-beta-depleted transplantation in children. A single record per CDR3 protein comes from TCRdb applying MiXCR to the PCR reads. Of around 300,000 distinct CDR3 sequences listed, around 25% were seen once; the top ten hold 11%. The specimen was PBMCs, mostly from graft donor cells, collected 180 days after TCRalphabeta/CD19-depleted stem cell transplant. These receptors were collected from a male patient younger than 18 who had a stem cell transplant for acute lymphoblastic leukemia, so the T cells may come from the graft donor. Each CDR3 is given with its conserved first and last residue. The D gene is left open where the match is weak. Clone size is given for some rows only: seen once, a few or many times, or a class if the clone is expanded.

v_gene	d_gene	j_gene	abundance	CDR3aa	CDR3nt
TRBV20-1	TRBD1	TRBJ2-7	few	CSARSRDSPYEQYF	TGCAGTGCTAGGTCTCGGGACAGTCCCTACGAGCAGTACTTC
TRBV7-3	TRBD1	TRBJ2-1	few	CASSLSGQVYNEQFF	TGTGCCAGCAGCTTAAGTGGACAGGTCTACAATGAGCAGTTCTTC
TRBV12-3/TRBV12-4	-	TRBJ2-5	many	CASSLWGVETQYF	TGTGCCAGCAGTTTATGGGGTGTCGAGACCCAGTACTTC
TRBV6-1	TRBD1	TRBJ1-1	-	CASSPRSGGLNTEAFF	TGTGCCAGCAGTCCAAGGTCAGGGGGCCTGAACACTGAAGCTTTCTTT
TRBV4-2	TRBD1	TRBJ1-1	-	CASSQDWGQLTEAFF	TGTGCCAGCAGCCAAGATTGGGGACAGCTCACTGAAGCTTTCTTT
TRBV7-2	-	TRBJ2-1	-	CASSLTRGSF	TGTGCCAGCAGCTTAACACGGGGGTCCTTC
TRBV4-2	-	TRBJ2-2	-	CASNLGENTGELFF	TGTGCCAGCAACCTGGGAGAGAACACCGGGGAGCTGTTTTTT
TRBV7-9	-	TRBJ1-1	-	CASAPRQLNTEAFF	TGTGCCAGCGCCCCGCGACAGCTGAACACTGAAGCTTTCTTT
TRBV5-1	TRBD2	TRBJ2-7	few	CASSVGTSGGYEQYF	TGCGCCAGCAGCGTTGGGACTAGCGGGGGGTACGAGCAGTACTTC
TRBV5-1	-	TRBJ2-2	-	CASSFEASTGELFF	TGCGCCAGCAGCTTCGAGGCCTCCACCGGGGAGCTGTTTTTT
TRBV11-3	-	TRBJ2-1	-	CASSSGLPLGEQFF	TGTGCCAGCAGCTCGGGACTTCCCTTGGGGGAGCAGTTCTTC
TRBV20-1	-	TRBJ2-3	-	CSARDGRVGQYF	TGCAGTGCTAGAGATGGTCGGGTAGGACAGTATTTT
TRBV9	TRBD2	TRBJ2-7	-	CASSLRLADTYEQYF	TGTGCCAGCAGCCTTAGACTAGCGGACACCTACGAGCAGTACTTC
TRBV12-3/TRBV12-4	-	TRBJ2-7	-	CASSFFGGNYEQYF	TGTGCCAGCAGTTTTTTTGGAGGGAACTACGAGCAGTACTTC
TRBV5-1	-	TRBJ1-1	few	CASSLPWAQNTEAFF	TGCGCCAGCAGCTTGCCCTGGGCCCAGAACACTGAAGCTTTCTTT
TRBV12-5	-	TRBJ2-1	-	CASGGASPGNEQFF	TGTGCTAGTGGGGGTGCCTCGCCCGGCAATGAGCAGTTCTTC
TRBV29-1	-	TRBJ2-7	few	CSVRRDNSYEQYF	TGCAGCGTAAGAAGGGACAATTCCTACGAGCAGTACTTC
TRBV5-1	TRBD2	TRBJ2-3	many	CASSPRTSGRTDTQYF	TGCGCCAGCAGCCCCCGGACTAGCGGGCGCACAGATACGCAGTATTTT
TRBV13	TRBD2	TRBJ2-1	-	CASSSLAGGVNEQFF	TGTGCCAGCAGCAGTCTAGCGGGAGGGGTAAATGAGCAGTTCTTC
TRBV6-1	-	TRBJ2-5	few	CASRWGRPPGETQYF	TGTGCCAGCAGATGGGGAAGGCCCCCGGGGGAGACCCAGTACTTC
TRBV7-9	-	TRBJ2-7	-	CASSGRPGPLYEQYF	TGTGCCAGCAGCGGACGTCCGGGTCCCCTCTACGAGCAGTACTTC
TRBV2	TRBD1	TRBJ2-5	few	CASRRDREETQYF	TGTGCCAGCCGCAGGGACAGGGAAGAGACCCAGTACTTC
TRBV7-8	-	TRBJ2-3	-	CASSLRGVSTDTQYF	TGTGCCAGCAGCTTAAGGGGGGTTAGCACAGATACGCAGTATTTT
TRBV20-1	-	TRBJ2-2	-	CSARDPRENTGELFF	TGCAGTGCTAGAGACCCCAGGGAGAACACCGGGGAGCTGTTTTTT
TRBV6-6	-	TRBJ2-3	-	CASQVTDTQYF	TGTGCCAGCCAAGTGACAGATACGCAGTATTTT
TRBV6-1	TRBD1	TRBJ2-3	-	CASRGTAGTDTQYF	TGTGCCAGCAGGGGGACAGCCGGCACAGATACGCAGTATTTT
TRBV29-1	-	TRBJ2-1	-	CSVEIWGNEQSF	TGCAGCGTTGAAATTTGGGGGAATGAGCAGTCCTTC
TRBV7-2	TRBD1	TRBJ2-7	-	CASSRRTGPYEQYF	TGTGCCAGCAGCCGGAGGACAGGCCCCTACGAGCAGTACTTC
TRBV9	TRBD1	TRBJ2-1	-	CASSVEGQGVQFF	TGTGCCAGCAGCGTAGAGGGACAGGGGGTGCAGTTCTTC
TRBV18	-	TRBJ2-5	-	CASSPRLEETQYF	TGTGCCAGCTCACCACGGTTAGAAGAGACCCAGTACTTC
TRBV12-3/TRBV12-4	TRBD1	TRBJ2-2	-	CASSSRLIHRGHNTNTGELFF	TGTGCCAGCAGTTCGCGCCTTATTCACAGGGGCCACAATACCAACACCGGGGAGCTGTTTTTT
TRBV3-1	-	TRBJ2-3	-	CASSPAASLDTQYF	TGTGCCAGCAGCCCGGCGGCTAGTCTCGATACGCAGTATTTT
TRBV7-3	-	TRBJ2-2	-	CASSLNRPGELFF	TGTGCCAGCAGCTTAAACCGGCCCGGGGAGCTGTTTTTT
TRBV11-2	-	TRBJ2-1	-	CASSTSDYNEQFF	TGTGCCAGCAGCACCTCGGACTACAATGAGCAGTTCTTC
TRBV6-2/TRBV6-3	-	TRBJ2-5	-	CASQSEGLVLETQYF	TGTGCCAGCCAGTCGGAGGGCCTGGTTTTAGAGACCCAGTACTTC
TRBV15	TRBD2	TRBJ2-3	many	CATSFRTSGDTQYF	TGTGCCACCAGCTTCCGGACTAGCGGAGATACGCAGTATTTT
TRBV6-1	TRBD1	TRBJ1-2	-	CASSPTGVDYGYTF	TGTGCCAGCAGTCCAACAGGGGTAGACTATGGCTACACCTTC
TRBV7-9	-	TRBJ2-1	-	CASSLSGGGGEQFF	TGTGCCAGCAGCTTAAGTGGGGGAGGAGGTGAGCAGTTCTTC
TRBV20-1	-	TRBJ2-7	few	CSARVHLTGTRRSYEQYF	TGCAGTGCTAGAGTCCACCTAACCGGGACACGTCGATCCTACGAGCAGTACTTC
TRBV24-1	TRBD1	TRBJ1-5	few	CATSDTGVGQPQHF	TGTGCCACCAGTGATACAGGGGTGGGTCAGCCCCAGCATTTT
TRBV12-3/TRBV12-4	-	TRBJ2-5	-	CASSLVGQFIETQYF	TGTGCCAGCAGTTTGGTCGGACAGTTTATTGAGACCCAGTACTTC
TRBV29-1	-	TRBJ2-1	-	CSVLGSAVNYEQFF	TGCAGCGTTCTCGGGAGTGCGGTTAACTATGAGCAGTTCTTC